The present T cell receptor (beta chain) was sequenced within a study of OX40 agonist ivuxolimab in advanced cancers. About the study as a whole: Ivuxolimab was an agonistic, fully human IgG2 monoclonal antibody directed against OX40 (CD134), a costimulatory receptor. The point of sequencing TCRbeta in the periphery was to test whether ivuxolimab changed TCR sequence diversity and drove clonal T-cell expansion. Of the approximately 50 patients in dose escalation, around 19 had hepatocellular carcinoma, about 15 had melanoma, 9 had renal cell carcinoma and 9 had head and neck cancer. Intravenous ivuxolimab was administered to patients every 2 weeks at six dose levels: 0.01, 0.1, 0.3, 1.5, 3 and 10 mg/kg. Prior anti-PD-1, anti-PD-L1 or anti-CTLA-4 therapy was permitted, and about 40% of dose-escalation patients had received checkpoint inhibitors. In the dose-escalation cohort, 70% to 90% of patients were male, and the mean age was 60 years with a range of roughly 20 to 85. Partial responses were achieved by three dose-escalation patients, of whom one had hepatocellular carcinoma and two had cutaneous melanoma. The paper reports the monotherapy dose-escalation portion (N = 52 patients) of the phase I ivuxolimab trial. On the study overall, not on this receptor specifically: Low levels of normalized T-cell clonal expansion were also shown by some nonresponding patients. On average, CD8+ T cells showed more expanded clones than CD4+ T cells after ivuxolimab. Partial responders in the 0.1-3.0 mg/kg groups had among the lowest normalized peripheral clonal expansion, especially among CD8+ T cells. At doses of 0.1 to 3.0 mg/kg, clonal expansion of both CD4+ and CD8+ blood T cells was observed from baseline to week 6. Antigen specificity was not determined for the clonally expanded peripheral T cells.

The CDR3 covers 13 residues, taking in both the cysteine and the phenylalanine. Kept here is only the CDR3 DNA, which spans 39 bases and is read in frame from base 1. Looking up the germline V gene (reference sequence) yields CDR1 SGHKS and CDR2 YYEKEE. A note on this clone: Its specific antigen is unknown. A read error may produce the germline difference seen at one junction end.

Genomic DNA was extracted from sorted cells for sequencing of the TCRbeta CDR3 region. The immunoSEQ Assay was used to sequence the TCRbeta CDR3 regions. In TCRdb, the immuneACCESS table is reduced to in-frame sequences with V and J assigned. These tables do not hold every clone; where another copy was compared, an unresolved V gene accounts for under half, and the others remain unexplained. A total of around 20,000 clones appear in this sample, less than 80% of them only once. Of the sample, around 26% is held by the ten largest clones. The trial excluded patients who had a history of autoimmune disease or who were on systemic immunosuppression. In every dose cohort, peripheral blood was drawn for TCR sequencing at baseline, cycle 4 day 1, and cycle 7 day 1. The samples were taken from a phase I, first-in-human, multicenter, open-label dose-escalation trial of ivuxolimab. The trial enrolled adults with locally advanced or metastatic head and neck squamous cell, hepatocellular, melanoma or renal cell carcinoma. CD4+ and CD8+ T cells were sorted separately from peripheral blood before TCR sequencing.

The V and J segments used are TRBV5-5 and TRBJ2-7; TRBD1 aligns with 8 central bases. The sample here was CD4+ or CD8+ T cells sorted from blood, taken in a trial of the OX40 agonist ivuxolimab. The TCR originated in an adult with an advanced solid tumor such as melanoma, head and neck, liver or kidney cancer. The CDR3 protein: CASSAGTGDPSLF. DNA sequence: TGTGCCAGCAGCGCGGGGACAGGCGACCCCTCTCTCTTC. The full variable domain, with segments outside the CDR3 supplied by the reference TRBV5-5 and TRBJ2-7 proteins, appears as DAGVTQSPTHLIKTRGQQVTLRCSPISGHKSVSWYQQVLGQGPQFIFQYYEKEERGRGNFPDRFSARQFPNYSSELNVNALLLGDSALYLCASSAGTGDPSLFGPGTRLTVT.